This paragraph covers one T cell receptor (beta chain) sequence. Its antigen remains undetermined. No much larger clone is present one base from it, and per-base qualities are unavailable. TCRbeta CDR3 regions were amplified from genomic DNA using the immunoSEQ Assay, a bias-controlled multiplex PCR. As for the original processing: Within the assay, amplification of reference gene primers was used to estimate how many nucleated cells each sample contained. Sequence reads were collapsed and filtered to measure the absolute abundance of every unique TCRbeta CDR3 rearrangement. Productive Simpson clonality was computed per sample as the square root of Simpson's diversity index over productive rearrangements. TCRdb holds this immuneACCESS table with in-frame rearrangements only. Some clones are missing; in checked studies, unresolved V genes explain under half, and the rest has no known cause. V and J calls plus clone size are reproduced from that table; the DNA served to infer D and trimming. Recorded for this sample are 350,000 to 400,000 clones; roughly 90% of them occurred a single time. The ten largest account for under 4% of the sample.

The data were taken from a study of blood T cell repertoires in COVID-19 (dated by TCRdb to 2018 to 2020). Background for the entire study: Samples from collaborators originated in the United States, Italy and Spain and spanned both the acute and convalescent phases of COVID-19. The material from the prospective study consisted of cDNA or gDNA derived from T cells, B-cell-depleted T cells, or PBMCs. Deeply sampled blood TCRbeta repertoires from subjects exposed to, actively infected with, or recovered from COVID-19 were included in the dataset. The repertoires were made available in a free public database intended to serve as a resource for research on the immune response to SARS-CoV-2. Samples came from the ongoing ImmuneRACE study (first 160 participants) plus 1,254 subjects from 6 global collaborators. A de-identified subject ID, COVID-19 status, age in years and sex were almost always included in the sample metadata. Where available, HLA class I and class II types were obtained from metadata supplied by the sample provider rather than from assay-based typing.

CDR1 SNHLY and CDR2 FYNNEI were looked up in the germline V gene. V loses 6 bases at its end and J loses 1 base; junction bases beyond the gene matches: 4. There are 16 amino acids in the CDR3, from cysteine to phenylalanine inclusive. Just CDR3 DNA is preserved here, 48 bases in frame from base 1. Overall results and qualifications from the work: How much clinical and demographic metadata was included differed by source and by participant, and the metadata was provided uncurated.

One collaborating source in Seattle enrolled patients during active infection and followed them longitudinally through the course of disease. Collaborating institutions collected whole blood in K2EDTA tubes following their own protocols. For TCRbeta analysis, collaborators shipped samples in one of three forms: frozen whole blood, isolated PBMCs, or DNA extracted from either of those sample types. Sequenced material: peripheral blood. The chain employs TRBV2 and TRBJ2-3, with 13 bases in between that match TRBD2. The sequence was collected from a woman younger than 45 with COVID-19, enrolled during active disease. The DNA is as follows: TGTGCCAGCAGCGAACTAGCGGGAGGGGGCACAGATACGCAGTATTTT. Translated, it gives CASSELAGGGTDTQYF.